The 14 T cell receptor beta chains presented below share a single source sample, sequenced in a study of cytomegalovirus exposure and HLA in healthy donors. Both 60 Vbeta primers and 13 Jbeta primers went into the PCR. Using immunoSEQ multiplex PCR, the repertoire was profiled, and TCRdb retains in-frame clones only, with some absent. Of under 200,000 clones in the sample, approximately 78% are singletons; the top ten hold roughly 2%. Material for sequencing was PBMCs. The origin of the receptors is a woman aged 18-35 years in good health and CMV-seronegative.

Notes on this clone: At one boundary the junction diverges from the germline segment, which might be a read error. The V and J genes are TRBV19 and TRBJ2-1; no firm D call. The germline V gene has CDR1 LNHDA and CDR2 SQIVND (reference sequence). This CDR3 region has 14 residues. Here the CDR3 reads CASSIYGPENEQFF. In DNA form, the CDR3 reads TGTGCCAGTAGTATATACGGTCCCGAGAATGAACAGTTCTTC.

The chain uses TRBV2 and TRBJ1-6; D perhaps matches TRBD1 (5 bases). CDR1 is SNHLY, CDR2 FYNNEI, per germline. CDR3 length equals 19 residues. V lost 6 bases and J 2 bases, leaving 23 bases between the germline ends. CDR3 coding DNA: TGTGCCAGCAGGGAACTTGCTACAGGTTCCGAGACCTATAATTCACCCCTCCACTTT. This gives the protein CASRELATGSETYNSPLHF.

The rearrangement joins TRBV5-4 to TRBJ2-7, with 8 bases matching TRBD2. Germline-derived CDR1 and CDR2 are SGHNT and YYREEE (reference sequence). The CDR3 totals 12 residues. The junction had 2 bases not matched to a gene; V was cut back by 8 bases and J by 1 base. The CDR3 DNA follows: TGTGCCAGTAGCGGGGCATCCTACGAGCAGTACTTC. It yields the protein CASSGASYEQYF.

The chain carries TRBV7-2 and TRBJ2-7, with 7 bases that match TRBD2. CDR3 size: 11 residues. J was trimmed by 6 bases and V by 5 bases; bases with no gene match: 1. The germline V gene encodes CDR1 SGHTA and CDR2 FQGNSA. The CDR3 nucleotides read TGTGCCAGCAGCAGGACTAGCGAGCAGTACTTC. Translated: CASSRTSEQYF.

The rearrangement joins TRBV5-1 to TRBJ2-5; 10 bases line up with TRBD1. CDR1 and CDR2 (germline): SGHRS, YFSETQ. CDR3 length equals 16 residues. Losses at the gene ends were 3 bases for V and 3 bases for J; bases not matched to a gene: 8. In DNA, the CDR3 is TGCGCCAGCAGCTCTGGGACAGGGGCCTCAAAAGAGACCCAGTACTTC. This sequence encodes CASSSGTGASKETQYF.

J is TRBJ1-2 and V is TRBV7-8; 9 bases map to TRBD1. J lost 2 bases, V lost 4 bases, and 11 bases had no gene match. Per germline, CDR1 SGHVS and CDR2 FQNEAQ. This CDR3 region has 17 residues. For the CDR3, the DNA is TGTGCCAGCAGCTCGGGACAGGGCCGCGATATAAACTATGGCTACACCTTC. Translation: CASSSGQGRDINYGYTF.

The chain employs TRBV7-9 and TRBJ2-1; TRBD1 is a possible D gene (6 bases). This CDR3 region has 13 residues. Trimming removed 3 bases at V and 8 bases at J, with 11 bases between. Per the germline V gene, CDR1 is SEHNR and CDR2 is FQNEAQ (reference sequence). CDR3 sequence: CASSLGAGDEQFF. The DNA for the CDR3 is TGTGCCAGCAGCTTGGGGGCTGGGGATGAGCAGTTCTTC.

This clone came up a few times. The chain is built from TRBV6-1 and TRBJ2-7; 10 bases are shared with TRBD1. The CDR3 spans 13 residues. Germline assignment: CDR1 MNHNS and CDR2 SASEGT. V trimming: 6 bases; J trimming: 6 bases; junction bases outside the gene matches: 5. The CDR3 DNA sequence: TGTGCCAGCAGGGGACAGGGGACGTCCGAGCAGTACTTC. It translates to CASRGQGTSEQYF.

V gene TRBV6-1 combines with J gene TRBJ2-3, with D tentatively TRBD2 (5 bases). Germline V gene data show CDR1 as MNHNS and CDR2 as SASEGT. The V and J ends lost 5 bases and 4 bases respectively, with 13 bases between them. This CDR3 contains 14 residues. CDR3 in amino acids: CASSPGVSADTQYF. DNA for the CDR3: TGTGCCAGCAGTCCCGGAGTTAGCGCAGATACGCAGTATTTT.

The chain combines TRBV13 with TRBJ2-7, with 10 bases that match TRBD1. This CDR3 is 16 amino acids long. Per germline, CDR1 PRHDT and CDR2 FYEKMQ (reference sequence). J lost 4 bases, V lost 2 bases, and 8 bases had no gene match. The CDR3 reads CASSLTPRTGGYEQYF. DNA for the CDR3: TGTGCCAGCAGCTTAACCCCTCGGACAGGGGGATACGAGCAGTACTTC.

The V call is TRBV7-2, the J call TRBJ1-5; no clear D. This CDR3 comprises 14 residues. CDR1 and CDR2 (germline): SGHTA, FQGNSA. V was trimmed by 1 base and J by 2 bases, leaving 6 bases between them. The CDR3 spells CASSLDPGNQPQHF. CDR3 coding DNA: TGTGCCAGCAGCTTAGATCCGGGCAATCAGCCCCAGCATTTT.

The J gene is TRBJ2-7, the V gene TRBV7-2; TRBD2 is a possible D gene (5 bases). The V and J ends lost 6 bases and 0 bases respectively, with 15 bases between them. The V gene's germline CDR1 is SGHTA and CDR2 FQGNSA. The CDR3 totals 15 residues. CDR3 protein: CASRPAVGNSYEQYF. CDR3 nucleotide sequence: TGTGCCAGCAGGCCAGCGGTGGGAAACTCCTACGAGCAGTACTTC.

V is TRBV5-4 and J is TRBJ2-5, with 7 positions matching TRBD1. With 4 bases clipped from V and 5 bases from J, the junction kept 14 bases outside the gene matches. The CDR3 extends over 16 amino acids. Germline values: CDR1 SGHNT, CDR2 YYREEE (reference sequence). CDR3 loop: CASSTQTGLRRETQYF. The CDR3 DNA reads as TGTGCCAGCAGCACCCAGACAGGGTTGAGGCGGGAGACCCAGTACTTC.

The chain has TRBV27 and TRBJ1-5, with 9 bases aligning to TRBD1. The germline CDR1 and CDR2 sequences are MNHEY and SMNVEV (reference sequence). This CDR3 has 14 amino acids. Trimming at V came to 5 bases and at J to 11 bases, leaving 10 bases not matched to a gene. The CDR3 sequence: CASSPGQGVGSQHF. Here the CDR3 DNA reads TGTGCCAGCAGTCCGGGACAGGGAGTTGGGTCCCAGCATTTT.